The TCR beta chain described here comes from a study of CD4 and CD8 cells across lung adenocarcinoma regions. TCRdb used MiXCR to reprocess the PCR reads, holding one entry per CDR3 protein. The table shows some 8,000 distinct CDR3 sequences, with under 60% occurring only once. Samples came from patients with localized non-small cell lung adenocarcinoma. CDR3 length: 16 residues. CDR1 and CDR2 (germline): MNHNS, SASEGT. V trimming: 7 bases; J trimming: 3 bases; junction bases outside the gene matches: 9. The chain uses TRBV6-1 and TRBJ2-1, with 10 bases identical to TRBD2. This TCR came from a male donor with lung adenocarcinoma. The CD4 and CD8 labels of this study may be unreliable. Sequencing was performed on CD8+ T cells from the center of a lung tumor. The CDR3 nucleotides read TGTGCCAGCAAATTAGGACTAGCGGATAACTACAATGAGCAGTTCTTC. This encodes CASKLGLADNYNEQFF.